This record covers a single T cell receptor beta chain. What it binds is not known. This record comes from a study of T-cell memory formation after mild COVID-19. Study-level background: Largely, the TCR clusters proved donor specific. Broader study findings: Confirmation of SARS-CoV-2 specificity was lacking for second-wave clones peaking day 37.

Looked up from germline, CDR1 is SGHTA and CDR2 is FQGTGA. The CDR3 runs 13 residues. Trimming cost V 3 bases and J 6 bases, with 8 bases left between them. Constant-segment primers served in 5'RACE that generated TCR alpha and TCR beta cDNA libraries bearing sample barcodes and UMIs. TCRdb analysed the 5' RACE reads with MiXCR anew, one entry per CDR3 protein. The data hold approximately 340,000 distinct CDR3 sequences, with less than 20% observed a single time. The J gene is TRBJ2-2, the V gene TRBV7-3; no definite D call. Sequenced input: PBMCs or a T cell subset sorted from them (not recorded which). This clonotype originated in a man aged 18 to 29 who had mild COVID-19 (a few samples of this study predate the infection). Cell type and time point are not known. The CDR3 sequence is CASSFVQAGELFF. Here the CDR3 DNA reads TGTGCCAGCAGCTTCGTGCAGGCCGGGGAGCTGTTTTTT.